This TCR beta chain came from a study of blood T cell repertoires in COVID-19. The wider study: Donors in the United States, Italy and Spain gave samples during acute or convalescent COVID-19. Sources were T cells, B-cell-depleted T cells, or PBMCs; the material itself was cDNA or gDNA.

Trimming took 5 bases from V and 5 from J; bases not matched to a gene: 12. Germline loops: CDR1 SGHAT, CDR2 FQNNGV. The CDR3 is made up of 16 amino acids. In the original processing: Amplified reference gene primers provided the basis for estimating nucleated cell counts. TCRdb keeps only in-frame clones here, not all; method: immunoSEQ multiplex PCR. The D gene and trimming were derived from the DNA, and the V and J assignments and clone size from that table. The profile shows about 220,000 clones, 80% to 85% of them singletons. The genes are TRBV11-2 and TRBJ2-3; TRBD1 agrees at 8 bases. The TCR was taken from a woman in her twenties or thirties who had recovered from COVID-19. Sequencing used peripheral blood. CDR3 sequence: CASSPSRGLHEDTQYF. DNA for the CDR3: TGTGCCAGCAGCCCGAGCAGGGGGCTTCATGAAGATACGCAGTATTTT.